This TCR beta chain was documented in a study of shared clonotypes between healthy human individuals. Study background: For every donor, three CD4 naive, three CD4 memory, two CD8 naive and one CD8 memory plates were used.

This clone has just one count. For every subset, genomic DNA was evenly distributed across several immunoSEQ plates. Clones were read by immunoSEQ multiplex PCR, and TCRdb kept only the in-frame ones, dropping some. The sample consists of 850,000 to 1,200,000 clones, about 75% of them appearing once. All donors qualified as healthy HIV-negative adults and had experienced no recent acute infections or vaccinations. Naive CD45RA+ and memory CD45RA-negative subsets were split from CD4+ cells. This CDR3 region has 16 residues. Germline values: CDR1 MRHNA, CDR2 SNTAGT. Between the trimmed V and J ends, which lost 5 bases and 0 bases, there was a span of 16 bases.

This chain connects TRBV6-4 to TRBJ2-5; perhaps TRBD1 as D (6 bases). The sequence was obtained from a young man in good health. Material: memory CD4+ T cells sorted from blood. This sample's subset: CD45RA-negative fraction. DNA for the CDR3: TGTGCCAGCAGTTTAAGGGGGAACAGGGACCAAGAGACCCAGTACTTC. Translating gives CASSLRGNRDQETQYF.